The 20 T cell receptor beta chains reported below all come from one sample, sequenced in a study of beta chain features in type 1 diabetes. The study reverse transcribed the entire isolated RNA, so it sequenced expressed TCRB transcripts. Sequenced by immunoSEQ multiplex PCR; TCRdb stores in-frame clones only, minus some. Of around 200,000 clones detected, around 13% appear once; the ten largest clones hold less than 0.7%. Specimen: central memory CD4+ T cells from blood. Source of these receptors: a woman under 30 in good health.

V and J are TRBV4-3 and TRBJ2-1; 7 nucleotides align to TRBD2. The CDR3 length is 15 residues. The germline CDR1 and CDR2 sequences are LGHNA and YSLEER. Losses at the gene ends were 4 bases for V and 5 bases for J; bases not matched to a gene: 8. For the CDR3, the DNA is TGCGCCAGCAGCCCTGTAGCGGGTAGGGACAATGAGCAGTTCTTC. Translating gives CASSPVAGRDNEQFF.

The chain couples TRBV5-1 to TRBJ2-7, with TRBD2 identical over 9 bases. J was trimmed by 3 bases and V by 4 bases; bases with no gene match: 8. Germline V CDR1 and CDR2: SGHRS, YFSETQ. The CDR3 length is 15 residues. CDR3 in DNA: TGCGCCAGCAGCCCGGGGGCTAGCGGGATCTACGAGCAGTACTTC. Translated: CASSPGASGIYEQYF. The entire variable domain, with the rest obtained from reference TRBV5-1 and TRBJ2-7, is as follows: KAGVTQTPRYLIKTRGQQVTLSCSPISGHRSVSWYQQTPGQGLQFLFEYFSETQRNKGNFPGRFSGRQFSNSRSEMNVSTLELGDSALYLCASSPGASGIYEQYFGPGTRLTVT.

The chain is built from TRBV19 and TRBJ2-1, with D possibly matching TRBD2 (6 bases). Germline CDR1 LNHDA, CDR2 SQIVND (reference sequence). Trimming cost V 3 bases and J 8 bases, with 11 bases left between them. The CDR3 spans 13 residues. The CDR3 DNA reads as TGTGCCAGTAGTATGCCGTCGGGGGATGAGCAGTTCTTC. Its translation is CASSMPSGDEQFF. The complete variable domain, with remaining parts taken from reference TRBV19 and TRBJ2-1, reads DGGITQSPKYLFRKEGQNVTLSCEQNLNHDAMYWYRQDPGQGLRLIYYSQIVNDFQKGDIAEGYSVSREKKESFPLTVTSAQKNPTAFYLCASSMPSGDEQFFGPGTRLTVL.

The chain employs TRBV19 and TRBJ2-7, with 11 bases lining up with TRBD2. The germline V gene encodes CDR1 LNHDA and CDR2 SQIVND (reference sequence). V was clipped by 5 bases and J by 6 bases; unmatched bases: 9. The CDR3 covers 15 residues. The CDR3 coding sequence is TGTGCCAGTAGTCCAAACCTAGCGGGAGGAAGCGAGCAGTACTTC. Residues: CASSPNLAGGSEQYF.

V and J are TRBV28 and TRBJ2-7; the match to TRBD2 covers 7 bases. Germline CDR1 reads MDHEN; CDR2 reads SYDVKM. The CDR3 is 12 residues long. The J segment lost 3 bases and the V segment lost 8 bases, leaving 4 bases of the junction unmatched. The CDR3 sequence is CASGRGDYEQYF. DNA of the CDR3: TGTGCCAGCGGCCGGGGGGACTACGAGCAGTACTTC.

The V and J genes are TRBV9 and TRBJ2-3; D possibly corresponds to TRBD2 (5 bases). The CDR3 runs 15 residues. The V and J ends lost 0 bases and 0 bases respectively, with 8 bases between them. The V gene's germline CDR1 is SGDLS and CDR2 YYNGEE. CDR3: CASSVASGSTDTQYF. The CDR3 DNA reads TGTGCCAGCAGCGTAGCCAGCGGCAGCACAGATACGCAGTATTTT.

This clone was observed a few times. CDR3 residues: CASSLGGLAGGQGETQYF. The DNA for the CDR3 is TGTGCCAGCAGCTTAGGGGGACTAGCGGGAGGGCAGGGAGAGACCCAGTACTTC. The chain employs TRBV7-2 and TRBJ2-5; 16 nucleotides match TRBD2. The CDR3 consists of 18 residues. The junction had 6 bases not matched to a gene; V was cut back by 1 base and J by 4 bases. The germline CDR1 and CDR2 sequences are SGHTA and FQGNSA.

This clone has at least ten counts. The chain has TRBV2 and TRBJ1-5; D uncertain. Trimming removed 2 bases at V and 0 bases at J, with 8 bases between. The CDR3 runs 15 residues. CDR1 is SNHLY and CDR2 is FYNNEI in the germline V gene. The CDR3 nucleotides read TGTGCCAGCAGTGAACAGGATTATAGCAATCAGCCCCAGCATTTT. Its translation is CASSEQDYSNQPQHF.

V is TRBV29-1 and J is TRBJ2-3; 10 bases are shared with TRBD2. The germline V gene has CDR1 SQVTM and CDR2 ANQGSEA. The J segment lost 3 bases and the V segment lost 2 bases, leaving 2 bases of the junction unmatched. This CDR3 has 14 amino acids. CDR3 region: CSVESGRGTDTQYF. CDR3 bases: TGCAGCGTTGAAAGCGGGAGGGGGACAGATACGCAGTATTTT.

This chain connects TRBV23-1 to TRBJ1-3; weak D call: TRBD1 (6 bases). TRBV23-1 is recorded as an ORF, its role being uncertain. With 2 bases removed from V and 0 bases from J, the gap between germline ends came to 17 bases. This CDR3 contains 18 residues. CDR3 sequence: CASSQPNCRGSSGNTIYF. As DNA, the CDR3 is TGCGCCAGCAGTCAACCTAATTGCAGGGGTTCCTCTGGAAACACCATATATTTT.

The chain carries TRBV27 and TRBJ2-2, with D possibly matching TRBD1 (6 bases). This CDR3 comprises 16 residues. Germline assignment: CDR1 MNHEY and CDR2 SMNVEV (reference sequence). Trimming cost V 3 bases and J 6 bases, with 17 bases left between them. The CDR3 DNA sequence: TGTGCCAGCAGTTTTCCTGACAGGTTGTATTCCGGGGAGCTGTTTTTT. This encodes CASSFPDRLYSGELFF.

The J gene is TRBJ1-5, the V gene TRBV6-4; D unclear. CDR3 length: 15 amino acids. Germline CDR1 is MRHNA and CDR2 is SNTAGT. V gave up 3 bases and J gave up 1 base, with 10 bases separating them. CDR3 in amino acids: CASSESGLSNQPQHF. The CDR3 bases are TGTGCCAGCAGTGAATCAGGCTTAAGCAATCAGCCCCAGCATTTT.

This clone was seen repeatedly, ten times or more. The chain joins TRBV4-3 to TRBJ2-5, with 7 bases lining up with TRBD2. J lost 5 bases, V lost 0 bases, and 6 bases had no gene match. From germline, CDR1 is LGHNA and CDR2 YSLEER. The CDR3 consists of 15 residues. The CDR3 DNA is TGCGCCAGCAGCCAAGATAGCGGACTAGGGGAGACCCAGTACTTC. As protein: CASSQDSGLGETQYF.

This rearrangement joins TRBV12-2 to TRBJ2-7; TRBD2 is the table's D call, not checked against the DNA. TRBV12-2 is shown as a pseudogene. The CDR3 length is 15 residues. The CDR3 sequence is CASRLGRLAEYEQYF. The CDR3 bases are TGTGCAAGTCGCTTAGGTCGACTAGCGGAGTACGAGCAGTACTTC.

This clone was seen a few times. The rearrangement links TRBV29-1 to TRBJ2-2, with a tentative D call TRBD1 (6 bases). This CDR3 spans 13 amino acids. Germline CDR1 is SQVTM and CDR2 is ANQGSEA. Trimming pared 5 bases from V and 4 bases from J, leaving 11 bases between. As DNA, the CDR3 is TGCAGCGTTCTAACAGGGACCACCGGGGAGCTGTTTTTT. It yields the protein CSVLTGTTGELFF.

The sample holds a few counts of this clone. The rearrangement joins TRBV6-5 to TRBJ1-5; a possible D gene is TRBD1 (5 bases). The CDR3 totals 14 residues. Germline CDR1 is MNHEY and CDR2 is SVGAGI. V shed 7 bases and J shed 7 bases, with 17 bases lying between them. CDR3 in amino acids: CASTLNGGEQPQHF. DNA for the CDR3: TGTGCCAGCACCCTCAACGGGGGGGAACAGCCCCAGCATTTT.

V is TRBV5-4 and J is TRBJ2-2; TRBD1 agrees at 7 bases. This CDR3 region has 14 residues. CDR1 is SGHNT, CDR2 YYREEE, per germline (reference sequence). V shed 3 bases, J shed 5 bases, and the junction held 4 bases outside the gene matches. The CDR3 DNA is TGTGCCAGCAGCTCCGACAGGGTTACCGGGGAGCTGTTTTTT. Its translation is CASSSDRVTGELFF.

This rearrangement joins TRBV5-6 to TRBJ2-4, with TRBD1 matching 12 bases. Germline V gives CDR1 SGHDT, CDR2 YYEEEE. After removal of 7 bases from V and 1 base from J, the junction contained 12 bases not matched to a gene. This CDR3 has 18 residues. As DNA, the CDR3 is TGTGCCAGCGCCCTAAGGGGACAGGGGGCTCTTGCCAAAAACATTCAGTACTTC. Protein sequence: CASALRGQGALAKNIQYF.

This clone was found a few times. This chain connects TRBV29-1 to TRBJ2-3, with TRBD1 matching over 8 bases. The J segment lost 6 bases and the V segment lost 6 bases, leaving 11 bases of the junction unmatched. The CDR3 totals 14 residues. Germline V CDR1 and CDR2: SQVTM, ANQGSEA. DNA of the CDR3: TGCAGCGTCGCCGCAGGGGGCCTAGCGGATACGCAGTATTTT. It yields the protein CSVAAGGLADTQYF.

The rearrangement uses TRBV5-4 and TRBJ2-2; TRBD1 matches at 8 bases. Germline values: CDR1 SGHNT, CDR2 YYREEE (reference sequence). V was pared by 4 bases and J by 4 bases, with 9 bases of the junction left unmatched. The CDR3 contains 16 residues. CDR3 residues: CASSSGQGGFTGELFF. In DNA, the CDR3 is TGTGCCAGCAGCAGTGGACAGGGCGGGTTCACCGGGGAGCTGTTTTTT.